The rows below give T cell receptor beta chains drawn from one sample of a study of T cells in Graves' hyperthyroidism and ophthalmopathy. MiXCR, applied by TCRdb to the multiplex PCR reads, yields one record per CDR3 protein. The sample includes more than 550,000 distinct CDR3 sequences, about 18% seen only once; the top ten take around 15%. The sample consisted of blood. The receptors were gathered from a middle-aged man with Graves' hyperthyroidism. The conserved cysteine and the conserved F or W are not part of the CDR3 here.

TRBV11-2 | ASSFGDYLDEQF
TRBV12-3/TRBV12-4 | ASSGLAGMDEQF
TRBV20-1 | SARPRGGGEQY
TRBV2 | ASNGQASTDTQY
TRBV29-1 | SVGDADRGGPGELF
TRBV10-3 | AITAGTGAYEQY
TRBV12-3/TRBV12-4 | ASSLMSSDNEQF
TRBV7-9 | ASSGSDYEQY
TRBV15 | ATSRDTARSWLVAPLLLH
TRBV20-1 | SARRSLTQY
TRBV7-8 | ASSPRRGGFQAF
TRBV5-1 | ASSLGQASTGELF
TRBV7-2 | ASSLGGINEKPF
TRBV7-6 | ASSLESGTDTQY
TRBV27 | ATSGNLAKNIQY
TRBV9 | ASSVGSYTEAF
TRBV28 | ASRWDRSNYGYT
TRBV24-1 | ATSGRGQGLPQH
TRBV7-2 | ASSAGQHNEQF
TRBV10-3 | AITREAYNEQF
TRBV28 | ATIPGLAGKSDTQY
TRBV19 | ASTDRGLHEQY
TRBV9 | ASSVEVDSPNEQF
TRBV7-9 | ASSLPGTGMNTEAF
TRBV12-3/TRBV12-4 | ASSSPTSPLALH
TRBV30 | AWSRQDSPLH
TRBV20-1 | SASKDLNNEQF
TRBV2 | ASISGGGFYEQY
TRBV18 | ASSSPTETQY
TRBV20-1 | SAAPRTEAF
TRBV2 | ASRGLRVNTGELF
TRBV18 | ASSPTPRATGELF
TRBV7-3 | ASSLGEGDTQY
TRBV9 | ASSPEGEGEQF
TRBV19 | ASSPRHAYEQY
TRBV20-1 | SAMERANYGYT
TRBV19 | ATTLGVGVYYEQF